These 9 T cell receptor beta chains originate from one sample sequenced in a study of cytomegalovirus exposure and HLA in healthy donors. 60 Vbeta and 13 Jbeta primers were used in PCR. TCRdb's table, derived via immunoSEQ multiplex PCR, lists solely in-frame clones and lacks some. The table shows 150,000 or so clones, with about 80% occurring only once. The sample comprised PBMCs. These receptors all come from a man between 18 and 35 years old in good health and CMV-seropositive.

The CDR3: CASSPGQGKMVLYSGNTIYF. CDR3 nucleotide sequence: TGTGCCAGTAGCCCGGGACAGGGTAAGATGGTACTCTACTCTGGAAACACCATATATTTT. The genes are TRBV19 and TRBJ1-3; 9 nucleotides align to TRBD1. The germline V gene encodes CDR1 LNHDA and CDR2 SQIVND (reference sequence). This CDR3 comprises 20 residues. V lost 6 bases, J lost 0 bases, and 18 bases stayed unmatched.

In regard to this clone: It is likely a read error, because the conserved phenylalanine at the end of the CDR3 is missing. This sequence joins TRBV6-1 and TRBJ1-6; 8 bases agree with TRBD1. The CDR3 runs 15 residues. The ends lost 7 bases at V and 1 base at J; junction bases unmatched: 3. From germline, CDR1 is MNHNS and CDR2 SASEGT. This CDR3 is CASTGQGSYNSPLHL. The CDR3 DNA sequence: TGTGCCAGCACCGGACAGGGATCCTATAATTCACCCCTCCACCTT.

The chain recombines TRBV4-1 with TRBJ1-4; tentative D call: TRBD1 (5 bases). Trimming removed 3 bases at V and 8 bases at J, with 10 bases between. Germline values: CDR1 MGHRA, CDR2 YSYEKL. The CDR3 spans 13 residues. CDR3: CASSHGDSEKLFF. CDR3 sequence (DNA): TGCGCCAGCAGCCACGGCGACAGCGAAAAACTGTTTTTT.

The chain uses TRBV6-5 and TRBJ1-1; D remains unclear. The germline V gene encodes CDR1 MNHEY and CDR2 SVGAGI. The CDR3 runs 14 residues. Trimming stripped 2 bases from V and 0 bases from J, with 7 bases between. This CDR3 is CASSYNHMNTEAFF. The CDR3 DNA sequence: TGTGCCAGCAGTTACAATCACATGAACACTGAAGCTTTCTTT.

This clone has ten or more counts. This chain connects TRBV27 to TRBJ2-2; the match to TRBD1 covers 8 bases. Per germline, CDR1 MNHEY and CDR2 SMNVEV (reference sequence). This CDR3 has 15 amino acids. J was trimmed by 6 bases and V by 5 bases; bases with no gene match: 8. The CDR3 sequence: CASSPRDRFPGELFF. Here the CDR3 DNA reads TGTGCCAGCAGTCCCCGGGACAGGTTCCCCGGGGAGCTGTTTTTT.

The rearrangement links TRBV27 to TRBJ2-1, with D perhaps TRBD2 (6 bases). The CDR3 has 15 amino acids. From germline, CDR1 is MNHEY and CDR2 SMNVEV (reference sequence). With 7 bases removed from V and 2 bases from J, the gap between germline ends came to 15 bases. The CDR3 nucleotides are TGTGCCAGCACCAAACCTGGGGGGACCTACAATGAGCAGTTCTTC. This sequence encodes CASTKPGGTYNEQFF.

The chain has TRBV4-2 and TRBJ2-1; perhaps TRBD2 as D (7 bases). The germline gives CDR1 LGHNA, CDR2 YNFKEQ. The V gene lost 3 bases and the J gene lost 9 bases, with 15 bases spanning the gap. This CDR3 comprises 14 residues. Here the CDR3 DNA reads TGTGCCAGCAGCCAGGTAGTGGGGGGGCTTGAGCAGTTCTTC. Translation: CASSQVVGGLEQFF.

The V call is TRBV18, the J call TRBJ2-7, with 10 bases matching TRBD2. The V gene's germline CDR1 is KGHSH and CDR2 LQKENI. There are 14 residues in the CDR3. The V segment lost 3 bases and the J segment 3 bases; nucleotides outside the gene matches: 2. CDR3 coding DNA: TGTGCCAGCTCACCGACTAGCGGGCACTACGAGCAGTACTTC. Its translation is CASSPTSGHYEQYF.

The chain has TRBV11-2 and TRBJ1-1; D is undetermined. This CDR3 region has 14 residues. V lost 6 bases to trimming and J lost 4 bases, with 15 bases between them. Germline lookup yields CDR1 SGHAT and CDR2 FQNNGV. The CDR3 loop reads CASSLEPSVTEAFF. The CDR3 coding sequence is TGTGCCAGCAGTCTGGAGCCCTCGGTCACTGAAGCTTTCTTT.